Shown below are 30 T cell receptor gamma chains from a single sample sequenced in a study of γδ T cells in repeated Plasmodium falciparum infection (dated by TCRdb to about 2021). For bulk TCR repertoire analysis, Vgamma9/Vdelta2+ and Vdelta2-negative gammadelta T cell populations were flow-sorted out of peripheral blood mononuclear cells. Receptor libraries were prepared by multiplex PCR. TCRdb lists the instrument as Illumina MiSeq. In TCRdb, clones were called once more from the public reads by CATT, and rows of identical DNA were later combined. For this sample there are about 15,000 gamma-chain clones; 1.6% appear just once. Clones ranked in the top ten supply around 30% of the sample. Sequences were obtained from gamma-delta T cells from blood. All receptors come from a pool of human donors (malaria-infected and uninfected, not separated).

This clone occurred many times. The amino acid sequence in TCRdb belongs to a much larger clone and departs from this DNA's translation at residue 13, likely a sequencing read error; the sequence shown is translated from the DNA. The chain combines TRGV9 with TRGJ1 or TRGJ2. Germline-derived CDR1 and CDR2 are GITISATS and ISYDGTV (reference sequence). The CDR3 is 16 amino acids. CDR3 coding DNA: TGTGCCTTGTGGGAGTCAGAACTAGGGAATTATTATGAGAAACTCTTT. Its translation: CALWESELGNYYEKLF.

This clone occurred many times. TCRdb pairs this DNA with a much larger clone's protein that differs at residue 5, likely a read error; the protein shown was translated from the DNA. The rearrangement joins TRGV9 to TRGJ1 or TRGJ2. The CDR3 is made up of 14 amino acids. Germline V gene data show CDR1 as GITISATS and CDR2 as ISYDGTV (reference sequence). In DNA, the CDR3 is TGTGCCTTGTGGGGGGTGCACCTATATTATAAGAAACTCTTT. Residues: CALWGVHLYYKKLF.

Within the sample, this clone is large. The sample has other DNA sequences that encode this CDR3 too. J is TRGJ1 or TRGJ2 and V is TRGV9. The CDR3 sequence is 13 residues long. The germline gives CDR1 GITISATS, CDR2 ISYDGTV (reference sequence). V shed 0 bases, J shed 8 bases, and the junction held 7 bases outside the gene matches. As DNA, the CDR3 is TGTGCCTTGTGGGAGGTGCCAGATAATAAGAAACTCTTT. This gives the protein CALWEVPDNKKLF.

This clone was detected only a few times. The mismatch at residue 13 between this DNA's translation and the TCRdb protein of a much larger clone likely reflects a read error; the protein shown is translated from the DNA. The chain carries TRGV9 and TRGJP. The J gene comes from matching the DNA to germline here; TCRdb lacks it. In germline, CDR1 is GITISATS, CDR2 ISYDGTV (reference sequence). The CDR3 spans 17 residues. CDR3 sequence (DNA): TGTGCCTTGTGGGACCCCGCCCAAGAGTTGGGCAAAGAAATCAAGGTATTT. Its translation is CALWDPAQELGKEIKVF.

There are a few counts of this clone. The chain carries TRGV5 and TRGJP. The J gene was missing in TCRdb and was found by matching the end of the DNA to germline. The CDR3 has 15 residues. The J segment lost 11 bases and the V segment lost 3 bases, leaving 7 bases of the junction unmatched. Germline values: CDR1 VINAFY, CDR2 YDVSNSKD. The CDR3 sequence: CATWDLTVGKKIKVF. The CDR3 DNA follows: TGTGCCACCTGGGACCTCACTGTGGGCAAAAAAATCAAGGTATTT.

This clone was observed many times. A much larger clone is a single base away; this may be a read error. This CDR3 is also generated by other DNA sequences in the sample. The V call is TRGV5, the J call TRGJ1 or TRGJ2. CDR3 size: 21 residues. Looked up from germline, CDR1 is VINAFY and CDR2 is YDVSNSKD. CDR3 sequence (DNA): TGTGCCACCTGGGACAGGCCTAAACTAACTCTATGCTCCGAGAATTATTACAAGAAACTCTTT. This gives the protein CATWDRPKLTLCSENYYKKLF.

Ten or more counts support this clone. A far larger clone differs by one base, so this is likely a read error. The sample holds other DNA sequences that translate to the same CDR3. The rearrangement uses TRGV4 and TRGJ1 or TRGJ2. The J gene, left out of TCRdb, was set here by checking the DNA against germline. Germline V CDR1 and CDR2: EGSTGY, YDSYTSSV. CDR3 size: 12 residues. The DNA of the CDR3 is TGTGCCACCTGGCCGAATTATTACAAGAAACTCTTT. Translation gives CATWPNYYKKLF.

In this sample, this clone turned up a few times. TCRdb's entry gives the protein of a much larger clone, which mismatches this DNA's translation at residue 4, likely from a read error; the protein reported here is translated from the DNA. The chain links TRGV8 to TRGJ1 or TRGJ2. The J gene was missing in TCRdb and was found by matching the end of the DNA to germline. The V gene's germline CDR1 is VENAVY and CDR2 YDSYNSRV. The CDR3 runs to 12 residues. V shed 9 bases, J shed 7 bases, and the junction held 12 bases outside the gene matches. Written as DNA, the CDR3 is TGTGCCACCCGGGTGCGTCGATATAAGAAACTCTTT. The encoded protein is CATRVRRYKKLF.

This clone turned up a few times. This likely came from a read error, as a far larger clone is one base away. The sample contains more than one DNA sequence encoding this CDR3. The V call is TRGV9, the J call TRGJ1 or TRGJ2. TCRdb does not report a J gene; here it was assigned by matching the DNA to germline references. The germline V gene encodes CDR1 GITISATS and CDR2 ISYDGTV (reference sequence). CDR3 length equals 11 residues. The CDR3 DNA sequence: TGTGCTTTGTGGGAGGTGAGGATGAAACTCTTT. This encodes CALWEVRMKLF.

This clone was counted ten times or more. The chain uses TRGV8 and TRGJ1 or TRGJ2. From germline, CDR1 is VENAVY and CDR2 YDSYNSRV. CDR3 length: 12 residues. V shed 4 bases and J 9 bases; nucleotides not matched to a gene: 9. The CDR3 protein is CATWDVEGKKLF. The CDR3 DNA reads TGTGCCACCTGGGACGTCGAGGGTAAGAAACTCTTT.

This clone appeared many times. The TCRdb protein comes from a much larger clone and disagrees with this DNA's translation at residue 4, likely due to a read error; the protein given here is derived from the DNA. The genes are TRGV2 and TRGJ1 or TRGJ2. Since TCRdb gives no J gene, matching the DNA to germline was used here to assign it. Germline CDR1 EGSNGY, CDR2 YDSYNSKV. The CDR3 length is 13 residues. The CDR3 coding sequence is TGTGCCACCCGGGACGGGCCCTTAAATAAGAAACTCTTT. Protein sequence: CATRDGPLNKKLF.

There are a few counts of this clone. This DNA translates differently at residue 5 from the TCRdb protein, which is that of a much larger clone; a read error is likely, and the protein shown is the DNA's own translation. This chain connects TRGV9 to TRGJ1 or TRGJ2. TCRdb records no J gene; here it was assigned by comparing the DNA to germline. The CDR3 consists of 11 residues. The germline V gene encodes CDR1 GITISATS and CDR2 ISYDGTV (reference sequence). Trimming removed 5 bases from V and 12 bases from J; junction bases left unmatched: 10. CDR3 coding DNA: TGTGCCTTGTGGGTGGGCTGTAGGAAACTCTTT. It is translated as CALWVGCRKLF.

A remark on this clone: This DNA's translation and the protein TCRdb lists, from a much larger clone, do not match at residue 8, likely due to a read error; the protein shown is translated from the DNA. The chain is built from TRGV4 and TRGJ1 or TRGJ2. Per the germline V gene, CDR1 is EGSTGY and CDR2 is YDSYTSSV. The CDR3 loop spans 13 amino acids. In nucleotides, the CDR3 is TGTGCCACCTGGGATCTGAATTGTTATAAGAAACTCTTT. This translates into CATWDLNCYKKLF.

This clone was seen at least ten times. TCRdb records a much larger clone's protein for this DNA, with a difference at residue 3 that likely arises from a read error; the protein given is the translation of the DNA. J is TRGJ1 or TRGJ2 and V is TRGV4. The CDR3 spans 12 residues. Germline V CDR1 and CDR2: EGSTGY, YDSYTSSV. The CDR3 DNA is TGTGCCTCCTGGCCGAATTATTATAAGAAACTCTTT. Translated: CASWPNYYKKLF.

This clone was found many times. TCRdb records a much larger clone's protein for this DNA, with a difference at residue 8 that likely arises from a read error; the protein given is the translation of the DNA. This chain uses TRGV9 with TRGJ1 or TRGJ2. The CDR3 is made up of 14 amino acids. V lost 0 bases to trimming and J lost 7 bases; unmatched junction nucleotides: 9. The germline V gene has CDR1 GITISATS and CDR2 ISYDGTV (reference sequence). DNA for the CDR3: TGTGCCTTGTGGGAGGTGCAGGTGGGGTATAAGAAACTCTTT. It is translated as CALWEVQVGYKKLF.

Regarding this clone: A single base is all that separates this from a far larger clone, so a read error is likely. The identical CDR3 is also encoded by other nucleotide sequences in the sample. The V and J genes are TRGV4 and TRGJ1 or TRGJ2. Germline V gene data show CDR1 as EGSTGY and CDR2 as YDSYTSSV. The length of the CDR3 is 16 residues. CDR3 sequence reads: CATWDGGVINYYKKLF. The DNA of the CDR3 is TGTGCTACCTGGGATGGTGGGGTAATCAATTATTATAAGAAACTCTTT.

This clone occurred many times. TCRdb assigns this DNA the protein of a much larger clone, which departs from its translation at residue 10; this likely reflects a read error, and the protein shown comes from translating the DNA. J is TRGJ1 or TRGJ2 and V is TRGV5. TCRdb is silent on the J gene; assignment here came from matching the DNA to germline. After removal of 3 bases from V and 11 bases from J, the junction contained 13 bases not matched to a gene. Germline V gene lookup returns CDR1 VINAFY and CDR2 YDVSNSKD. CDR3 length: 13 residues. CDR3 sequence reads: CATWDGGGYEKLF. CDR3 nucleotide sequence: TGTGCCACCTGGGACGGTGGAGGGTATGAGAAACTCTTT.

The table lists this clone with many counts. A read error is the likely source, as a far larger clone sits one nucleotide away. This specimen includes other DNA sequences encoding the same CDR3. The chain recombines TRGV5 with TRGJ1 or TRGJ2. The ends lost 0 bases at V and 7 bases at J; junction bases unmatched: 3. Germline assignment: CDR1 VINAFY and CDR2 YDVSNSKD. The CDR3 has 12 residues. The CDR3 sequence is CATWDRPYKKLF. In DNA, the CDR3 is TGTGCCACCTGGGACAGGCCGTATAAGAAACTCTTT.

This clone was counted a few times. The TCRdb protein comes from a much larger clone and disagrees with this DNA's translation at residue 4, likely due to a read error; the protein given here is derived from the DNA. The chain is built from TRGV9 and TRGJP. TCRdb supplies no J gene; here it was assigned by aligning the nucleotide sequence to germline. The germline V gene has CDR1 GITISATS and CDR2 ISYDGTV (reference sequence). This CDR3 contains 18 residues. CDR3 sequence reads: CALRESNPQELGKKIKVF. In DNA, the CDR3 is TGTGCCTTGCGGGAGTCCAACCCTCAAGAGTTGGGCAAAAAAATCAAGGTATTT.

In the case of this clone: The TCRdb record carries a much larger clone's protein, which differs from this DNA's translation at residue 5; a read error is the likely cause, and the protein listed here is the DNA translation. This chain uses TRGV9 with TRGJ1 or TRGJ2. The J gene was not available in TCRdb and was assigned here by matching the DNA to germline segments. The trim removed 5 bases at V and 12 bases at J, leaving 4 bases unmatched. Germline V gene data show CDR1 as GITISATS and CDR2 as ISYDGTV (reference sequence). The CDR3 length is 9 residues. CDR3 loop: CALWVGKLF. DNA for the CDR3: TGTGCCTTGTGGGTAGGGAAACTCTTT.

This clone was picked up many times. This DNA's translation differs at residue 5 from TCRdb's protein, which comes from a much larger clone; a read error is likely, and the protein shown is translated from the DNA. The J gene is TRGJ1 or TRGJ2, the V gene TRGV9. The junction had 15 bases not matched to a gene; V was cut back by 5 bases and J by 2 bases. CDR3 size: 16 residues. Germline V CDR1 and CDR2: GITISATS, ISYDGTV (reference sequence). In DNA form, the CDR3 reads TGTGCCTTGTGGGGGGCCCGGAAGTTCTATTATTATAAGAAACTCTTT. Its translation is CALWGARKFYYYKKLF.

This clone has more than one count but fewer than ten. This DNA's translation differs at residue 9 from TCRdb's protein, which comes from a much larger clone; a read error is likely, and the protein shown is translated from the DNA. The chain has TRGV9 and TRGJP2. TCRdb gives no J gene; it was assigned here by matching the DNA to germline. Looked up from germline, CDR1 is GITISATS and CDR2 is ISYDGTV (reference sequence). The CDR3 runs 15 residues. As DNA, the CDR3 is TGTGCCTTGTGGGAGGCGTATAGTGGTGATTGGATCAAGACGTTT. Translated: CALWEAYSGDWIKTF.

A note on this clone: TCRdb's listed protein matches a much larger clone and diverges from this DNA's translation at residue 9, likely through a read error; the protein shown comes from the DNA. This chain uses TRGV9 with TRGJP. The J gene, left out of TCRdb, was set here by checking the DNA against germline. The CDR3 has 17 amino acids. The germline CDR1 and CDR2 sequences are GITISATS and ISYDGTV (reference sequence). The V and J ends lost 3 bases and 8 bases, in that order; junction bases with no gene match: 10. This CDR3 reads CALWELHQKLGKKIKVF. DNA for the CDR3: TGTGCCTTGTGGGAGCTACATCAAAAGTTGGGCAAAAAAATCAAGGTATTT.

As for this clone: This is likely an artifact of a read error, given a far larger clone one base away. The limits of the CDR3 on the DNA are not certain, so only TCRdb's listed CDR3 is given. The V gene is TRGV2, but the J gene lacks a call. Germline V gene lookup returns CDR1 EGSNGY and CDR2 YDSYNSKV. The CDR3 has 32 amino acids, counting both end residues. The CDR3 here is CATWDGPIGIRNSLAVEQHWLSQVSIGRIQHF.

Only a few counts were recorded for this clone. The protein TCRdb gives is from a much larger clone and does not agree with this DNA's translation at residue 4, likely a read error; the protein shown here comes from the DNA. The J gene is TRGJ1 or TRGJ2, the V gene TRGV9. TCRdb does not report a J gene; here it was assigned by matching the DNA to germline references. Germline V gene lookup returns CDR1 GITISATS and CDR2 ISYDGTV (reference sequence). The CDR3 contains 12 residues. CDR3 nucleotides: TGTGCCTTGCGGGAAGAGGGGTATAAGAAACTCTTT. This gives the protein CALREEGYKKLF.

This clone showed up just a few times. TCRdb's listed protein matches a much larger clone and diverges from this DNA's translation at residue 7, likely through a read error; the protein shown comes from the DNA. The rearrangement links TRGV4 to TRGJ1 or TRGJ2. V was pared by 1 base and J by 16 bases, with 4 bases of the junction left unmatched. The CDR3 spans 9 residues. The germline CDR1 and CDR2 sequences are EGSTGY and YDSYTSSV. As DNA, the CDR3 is TGTGCCACCTGGGATGGAATGCTCTTT. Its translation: CATWDGMLF.

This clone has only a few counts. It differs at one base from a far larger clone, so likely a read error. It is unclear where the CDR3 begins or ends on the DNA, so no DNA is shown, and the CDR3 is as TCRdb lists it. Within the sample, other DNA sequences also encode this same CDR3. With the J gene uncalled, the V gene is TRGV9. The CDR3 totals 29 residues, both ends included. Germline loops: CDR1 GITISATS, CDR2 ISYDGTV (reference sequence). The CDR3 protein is CALWEVRSNSLAVEQHLLSQVSIGRIQHF.

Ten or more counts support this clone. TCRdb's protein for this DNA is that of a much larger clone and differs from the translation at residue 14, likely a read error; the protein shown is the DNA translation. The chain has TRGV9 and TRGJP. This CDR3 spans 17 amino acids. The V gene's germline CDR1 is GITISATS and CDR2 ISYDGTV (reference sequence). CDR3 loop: CALWEVQVGLGKKVKVF. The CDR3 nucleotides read TGTGCCTTGTGGGAGGTGCAAGTTGGGTTGGGCAAAAAAGTCAAGGTATTT.

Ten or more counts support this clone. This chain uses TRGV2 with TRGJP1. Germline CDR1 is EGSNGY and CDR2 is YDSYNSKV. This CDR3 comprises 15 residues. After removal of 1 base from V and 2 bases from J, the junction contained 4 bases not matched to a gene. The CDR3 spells CATWDGQTTGWFKIF. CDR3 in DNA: TGTGCCACCTGGGACGGTCAGACCACTGGTTGGTTCAAGATATTT.

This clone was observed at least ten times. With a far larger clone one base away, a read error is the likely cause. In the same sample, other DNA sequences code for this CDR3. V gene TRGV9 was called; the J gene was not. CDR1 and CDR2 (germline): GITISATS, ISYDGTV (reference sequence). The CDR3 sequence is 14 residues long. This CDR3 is CALWDPSGDYKKLF. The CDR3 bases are TGTGCCTTGTGGGATCCCTCGGGGGATTATAAGAAGCTCTTT.